These T cell receptor beta chains were read from a single sample in a study of cytomegalovirus exposure and HLA in healthy donors. Data came from immunoSEQ multiplex PCR; TCRdb stores just in-frame clones and leaves some out. In the table there are more than 60,000 clones, approximately 97% of which are singletons. Specimen: PBMCs. Every receptor here comes from a young woman in good health and CMV-seropositive. Each CDR3 is given with its conserved first and last residue. D genes are given only for firm matches.

d_call j_call v_call cdr3_nt cdr3_aa
TRBD1 TRBJ1-4 TRBV28 TGTGCCAGCCCATTGGGGGACAGCAGTGAAAAACTGTTTTTT CASPLGDSSEKLFF
TRBD2 TRBJ2-1 TRBV10-3 TGTGCCATCAGTCACTGGACCGGGAGGGCCAGCTCCTACAATGAGCAGTTCTTC CAISHWTGRASSYNEQFF
TRBD1 TRBJ2-6 TRBV10-3 TGTGCCATCAACGAGAGGGACAGGGGGCGAGGTTCTGGGGCCAACGTCCTGACTTTC CAINERDRGRGSGANVLTF
TRBD2 TRBJ2-4 TRBV27 TGTGCCAGCAGGAGTCATGCGGGAGGGCCGTCCAAAAACATTCAGTACTTC CASRSHAGGPSKNIQYF
TRBD1 TRBJ2-2 TRBV5-5 TGTGCCAGCAGCCCAGGGGGCGCGATCGGGGAGCTGTTTTTT CASSPGGAIGELFF
NA TRBJ2-7 TRBV28 TGTGCCAGCAGTTTGCCTAGCGCCTACGAGCAGTACTTC CASSLPSAYEQYF
TRBD2 TRBJ2-1 TRBV15 TGTGCCACCAGATCAAACCTGGGGGGGGGACCATACAATGAGCAGTTCTTC CATRSNLGGGPYNEQFF
NA TRBJ2-2 TRBV19 TGTGCCAGTAGTCCCCACCTCCAGGGAAACACCGGGGAGCTGTTTTTT CASSPHLQGNTGELFF
TRBD2 TRBJ2-1 TRBV5-1 TGCGCCAGCAGCACCCTAGCGGGGGAGCAGTTCTTC CASSTLAGEQFF
NA TRBJ2-2 TRBV6-1 TGTGCCAGCAGTGAAAGCGTCGACACCGGGGAGCTGTTTTTT CASSESVDTGELFF
NA TRBJ1-5 TRBV30 TGTGCCTGGAGTGTACCCGACAGGTTCAATCAGCCCCAGCATTTT CAWSVPDRFNQPQHF